The T cell receptor (beta chain) under discussion was sequenced for a study of vaccination and CD4 T cells after COVID-19 (dated 2022 in TCRdb). Describing the broader study: Convalescent patients had a positive SARS-CoV-2 result on nasal swab PCR, and of these patients, nine had mild disease and one had severe disease. Six males and four females were included in the convalescent cohort, with two Hispanic individuals, seven Caucasians, two Asians and one multiracial person represented. Participants received two doses of either the Pfizer-BioNTech BNT162b2 vaccine (n=8) or the Moderna mRNA-1273 vaccine (n=2). Post-COVID blood samples were collected from convalescent patients a median of approximately 100 days after diagnosis, with a range of about 35 to 161 days. Post-vaccine blood samples were collected a median of approximately 72 days after the second vaccine dose, ranging from roughly 13 to 250 days. The cultures were stimulated with overlapping spike peptide pools from SARS-CoV-2 and from the common cold coronaviruses HCoV-NL63, HCoV-OC43 and HCoV-229E. Control cultures used a CEFX viral epitope pool as positive control, an HIV-1 Nef peptide pool as negative control, or no peptide. In under twelve COVID-19 convalescent patients and a few infection-naive healthy vaccine recipients, researchers compared the spike-specific CD4+ TCR repertoire from before mRNA vaccination with the repertoire from after.

The paper's findings and limits, for the study overall: Among convalescent patients, a median approximately 88% of the SARS-CoV-2-reactive clones seen after vaccination appeared only after vaccination, which suggests priming specific to the vaccine. Relatively few convalescent patients were included in the study, and early timepoints after natural infection were not analyzed. An increase in the median number of SARS-CoV-2-reactive clonotypes from approximately 21 after infection to approximately 41 after vaccination was observed, but the change was not found to be significant. In convalescent patients, nearly all vaccine-specific clones (304 of 307) were found to be mono-reactive for SARS-CoV-2 spike rather than cross-reactive with common cold coronaviruses.

Spanning cysteine to phenylalanine, the CDR3 consists of 16 amino acids. This entry keeps only the CDR3 DNA: 48 bases, framed from base 1. Deletion took 6 bases off V and 0 bases off J, with a span of 17 bases between the germline ends. The germline V gene provides CDR1 MNHNS and CDR2 SASEGT. Libraries were built with PCR. TCR sequencing of DNA from cultured CD4+ T cells used the Oncomine TCR Beta short-read assay at the Johns Hopkins FTIC core. The QIAamp micro DNA kit was used to extract genomic DNA from the cultured CD4+ T cells. Oncomine TCR Beta libraries made from cultured CD4+ T cells were pooled using unique dual indexes and sequenced on an Illumina iSeq 100. On the study's bioinformatics: Non-productive sequences were removed, and CDR3s that did not start with C, did not end with F or W, or were shorter than 7 amino acids were discarded. Antigen-specific clonotypes were identified using the MANAFEST web application through comparison of peptide-stimulated wells with reference and other culture wells. To be called positive, a clone needed an FDR below 0.05, an odds ratio above 5, and a productive frequency above 0.1% in at least two of three replicate wells. A clonotype was classed as cross-reactive if the clonotype showed significant expansion both in SARS-CoV-2 spike wells and in at least one common cold coronavirus spike condition. CDR3 homology was assessed with Levenshtein distances (stringdist) and unrooted phylogenetic trees (ape) in R version 3.6.1. TCRdb took the public reads, trimmed them with fastp at Q25, ran MiXCR for clone calling and kept in-frame beta chains. One record per CDR3 amino acid sequence lists the most common genes and DNA. These V and J calls rely on TCRdb rather than the paper's analysis. This sample holds some 10,000 distinct CDR3 sequences; 66% were observed only once. Jointly, the top ten make up 20% to 30% of the sample.

About this clonotype itself: There is no known antigen for this receptor. Nothing much larger sits one base from this clone, and base qualities are not available.

What this sample's treatment or condition label stands for: roughly nine-day PBMC culture with coronavirus spike peptide pools or control peptides (ViraFEST assay). The ViraFEST assay was used in the study, in which antigen-specific T cells were expanded with peptide pools and expanded clonotypes were subsequently identified by TCR sequencing. The convalescent patients' positive SARS-CoV-2 PCR tests fell between March and December 2020, which was before the Alpha, Beta and Delta variants emerged in the United States. Each well held two million PBMCs cultured with roughly 10 ug/ml peptide pools in IMDM containing around 5% human AB serum and around 9 IU/ml IL-2. Half of the culture medium was replaced with fresh IL-2-containing medium on days 3 and 7. Once the cells had been in culture for approximately 10 days, the EasySep CD4+ T cell isolation kit was used to isolate CD4+ T cells by negative selection. Ficoll-Paque Plus gradient centrifugation was used to isolate PBMCs from whole blood, and the isolated PBMCs were then either used fresh or cryopreserved at -140C. Triplicate wells were generally used for each culture condition.

The rearranged chain carries TRBV6-1 and TRBJ1-2; matching of 5 bases hints at TRBD1 as the D gene. The sample comprised CD4+ T cells from blood, cultured in vitro. This TCR came from a human donor who had recovered from COVID-19. The CDR3 has the sequence CASSLSQRGANYGYTF. The DNA reads as follows: TGTGCCAGCAGCCTCTCCCAAAGGGGTGCTAACTATGGCTACACCTTC.